This TCR beta chain stems from a study of T cells expressing NK-cell markers. Study overall: Seven sequenced donors out of eight were HCMV-seropositive, one seronegative.

Study observations and caveats: Five or six of the donors carried dominant NKG2C+ clonotypes that took up roughly 1.0-8% of their CD8+ T cells.

CDR3 length equals 15 residues. Germline CDR1 and CDR2: SNHLY and FYNNEI. TCRdb re-called the 5' RACE reads and shows each CDR3 protein once, DNA omitted. Its table records fewer than 400,000 distinct CDR3 sequences. About this clonotype: Its antigen is still unknown.

The sample was blood T cells: a sorted CD56 or NKG2C T cell subset, CD4+ or CD8+ T cells, or bulk PBMC T cells (not recorded which). This chain joins TRBV2 and TRBJ2-4; TCRdb's D call of TRBD2 is untestable without DNA. The TCR was taken from a man aged 18-75 years in good health. The CDR3: CASSETLATKNIQYF.